This T cell receptor (beta chain) was captured by sequencing in a study of T cell clones after liver transplantation. About the research overall: Three of the eight recipients were HCV-positive; the rest had non-autoimmune, non-viral transplant indications.

In germline, CDR1 is ENHRY, CDR2 SYGVKD. This CDR3 is 17 amino acids long. The V gene end was trimmed by 3 bases and the J gene end by 5 bases; junction bases not matched to a gene: 9. The repertoire was sequenced with immunoSEQ multiplex PCR; TCRdb's copy has only in-frame clones and lacks some. The repertoire has some 80,000 clones, about 84% of them found once; the top ten carry 0.47%. Thawed unstimulated PBMCs were FACS-sorted by CD3, CD4 and CD8 into two populations. This sample comprised CD4+ T cells from blood, obtained around 45 months after liver transplant. The TCR originated in a human patient who received a liver transplant. The graft donor may have given rise to some T cells. The chain recombines TRBV10-3 with TRBJ2-3, with TRBD2 identical over 12 bases. The CDR3 region is CAISDAASGRAGDTQYF. Here the CDR3 DNA reads TGTGCCATCAGTGACGCCGCTAGCGGGAGGGCCGGAGATACGCAGTATTTT.